This T cell receptor (beta chain) was recovered during a study of human T cells and chemical hapten exposure. This clonotype has more than one count but fewer than ten. TCRdb reprocessed the RACE reads with MiXCR, giving one entry per CDR3 protein. This table has approximately 97,000 distinct CDR3 sequences, about 8.8% appearing once. This CDR3 contains 16 residues. Trimming cost V 3 bases and J 5 bases; bases outside gene matches: 7. Per germline, CDR1 GTSNPN and CDR2 SVGIG (reference sequence). As for time point: healthy volunteer bleed at 2 weeks. The authors' total RNA extraction used unfractionated whole blood.

Input material: whole blood. The V call is TRBV30, the J call TRBJ2-1; 13 bases line up with TRBD2. This sequence was found in a female donor in good health. Some clones in this sample may be carry-over from other donors' samples. This chain's CDR3 is CAWSLGTSGMHNEQFF. The CDR3 bases are TGTGCCTGGAGCCTCGGGACTAGCGGGATGCACAATGAGCAGTTCTTC.